This T cell receptor (beta chain) was obtained from a study of brain T cells in children with intractable seizures. Trimming at V came to 3 bases and at J to 1 base, leaving 8 bases not matched to a gene. This CDR3 region has 18 residues. Germline lookup yields CDR1 LNHNV and CDR2 YYDKDF (reference sequence). Using immunoSEQ multiplex PCR, the repertoire was profiled, and TCRdb retains in-frame clones only, with some absent. The sample has about 80,000 clones, approximately 89% seen once; the top ten hold less than 30%. Sequencing was limited to surgery cases with top T cell transcript signatures in brain tissue. Before surgery, patients took at least one anti-epileptic drug.

Specimen: peripheral blood, collected at surgery. The receptor comes from a girl aged 2-15 years with Rasmussen encephalitis and intractable seizures. The chain employs TRBV15 and TRBJ2-1, with 11 nucleotides matching TRBD2. CDR3 bases: TGTGCCACCAGCAGCGATCCTAGCGGGGGGCCGTCCTACAATGAGCAGTTCTTC. Translating gives CATSSDPSGGPSYNEQFF.